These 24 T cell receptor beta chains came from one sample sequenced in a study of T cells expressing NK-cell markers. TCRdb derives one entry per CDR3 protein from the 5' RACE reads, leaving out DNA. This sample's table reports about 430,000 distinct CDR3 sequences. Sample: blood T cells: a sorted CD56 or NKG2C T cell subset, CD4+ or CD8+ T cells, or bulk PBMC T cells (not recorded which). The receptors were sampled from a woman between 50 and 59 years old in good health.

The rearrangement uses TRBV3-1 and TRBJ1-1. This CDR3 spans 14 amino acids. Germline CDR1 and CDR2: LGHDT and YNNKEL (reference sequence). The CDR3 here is CASSRSWGNTEAFF. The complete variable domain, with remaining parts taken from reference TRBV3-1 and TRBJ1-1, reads DTAVSQTPKYLVTQMGNDKSIKCEQNLGHDTMYWYKQDSKKFLKIMFSYNNKELIINETVPNRFSPKSPDKAHLNLHINSLELGDSAVYFCASSRSWGNTEAFFGQGTRLTVV.

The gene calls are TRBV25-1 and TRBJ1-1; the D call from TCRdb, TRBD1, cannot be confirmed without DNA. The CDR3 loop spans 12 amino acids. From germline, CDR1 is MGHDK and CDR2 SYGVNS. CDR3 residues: CASTVGSQGAFF.

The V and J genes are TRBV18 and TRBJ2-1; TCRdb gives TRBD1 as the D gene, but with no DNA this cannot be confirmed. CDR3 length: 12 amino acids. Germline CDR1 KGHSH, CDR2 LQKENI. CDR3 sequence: CASSPLPGESFF. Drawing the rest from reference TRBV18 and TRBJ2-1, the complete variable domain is NAGVMQNPRHLVRRRGQEARLRCSPMKGHSHVYWYRQLPEEGLKFMVYLQKENIIDESGMPKERFSAEFPKEGPSILRIQQVVRGDSAAYFCASSPLPGESFFGPGTRLTVL.

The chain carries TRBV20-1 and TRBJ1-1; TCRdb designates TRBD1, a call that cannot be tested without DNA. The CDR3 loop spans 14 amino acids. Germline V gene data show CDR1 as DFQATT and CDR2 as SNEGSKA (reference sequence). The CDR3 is CSARLTGGNLGAFF.

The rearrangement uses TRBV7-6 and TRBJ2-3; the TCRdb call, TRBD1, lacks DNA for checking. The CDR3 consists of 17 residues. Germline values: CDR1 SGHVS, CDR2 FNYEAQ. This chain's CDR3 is CASSLVAHGAGTDTQYF.

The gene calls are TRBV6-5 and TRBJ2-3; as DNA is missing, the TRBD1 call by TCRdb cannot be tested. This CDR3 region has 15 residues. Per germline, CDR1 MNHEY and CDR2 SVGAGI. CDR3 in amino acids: CASRSSGGLTDTQYF.

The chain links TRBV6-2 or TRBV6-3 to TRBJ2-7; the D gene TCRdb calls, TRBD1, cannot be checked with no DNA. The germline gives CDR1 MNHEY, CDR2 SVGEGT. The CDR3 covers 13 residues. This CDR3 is CASSYSSGTEQYF.

The CDR3 sequence is CSARGLAGYNEQFF. The V call is TRBV20-1, the J call TRBJ2-1; TCRdb proposes TRBD2, but this gene call is untestable without DNA. Germline V CDR1 and CDR2: DFQATT, SNEGSKA (reference sequence). This CDR3 region has 14 residues.

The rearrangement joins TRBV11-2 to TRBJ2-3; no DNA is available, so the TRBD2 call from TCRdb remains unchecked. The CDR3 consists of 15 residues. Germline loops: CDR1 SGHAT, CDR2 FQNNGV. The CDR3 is CASSPDFLPSDTQYF. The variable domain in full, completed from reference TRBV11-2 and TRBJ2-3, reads EAGVAQSPRYKIIEKRQSVAFWCNPISGHATLYWYQQILGQGPKLLIQFQNNGVVDDSQLPKDRFSAERLKGVDSTLKIQPAKLEDSAVYLCASSPDFLPSDTQYFGPGTRLTVL.

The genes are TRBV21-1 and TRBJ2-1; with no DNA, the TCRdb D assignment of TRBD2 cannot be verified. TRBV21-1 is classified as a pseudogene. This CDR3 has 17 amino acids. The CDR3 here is CASSKEGLLSSYNEQFF.

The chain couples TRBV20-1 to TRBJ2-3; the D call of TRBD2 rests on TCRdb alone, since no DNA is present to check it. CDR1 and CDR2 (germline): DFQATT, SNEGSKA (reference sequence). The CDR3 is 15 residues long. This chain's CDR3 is CSANPLGLSTDTQYF.

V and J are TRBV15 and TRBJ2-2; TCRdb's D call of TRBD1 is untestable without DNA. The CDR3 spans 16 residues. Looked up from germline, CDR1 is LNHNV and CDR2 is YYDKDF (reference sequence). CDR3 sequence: CATSREVGTITGELFF.

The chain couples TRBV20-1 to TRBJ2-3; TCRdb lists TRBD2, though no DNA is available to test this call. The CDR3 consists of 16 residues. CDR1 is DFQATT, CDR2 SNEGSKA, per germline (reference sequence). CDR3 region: CSARREAGRSTRKQYF.

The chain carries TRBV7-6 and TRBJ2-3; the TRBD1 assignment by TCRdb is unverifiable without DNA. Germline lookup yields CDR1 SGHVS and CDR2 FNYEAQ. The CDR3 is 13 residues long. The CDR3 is CASSLKEGGPTYF.

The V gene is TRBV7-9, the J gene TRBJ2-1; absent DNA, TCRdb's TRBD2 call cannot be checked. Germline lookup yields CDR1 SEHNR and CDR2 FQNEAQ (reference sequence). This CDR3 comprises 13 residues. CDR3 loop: CASGPRRGNEQFF.

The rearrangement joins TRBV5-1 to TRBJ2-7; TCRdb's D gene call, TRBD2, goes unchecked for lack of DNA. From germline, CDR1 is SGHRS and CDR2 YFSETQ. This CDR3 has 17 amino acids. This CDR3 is CASSLAFSGKWPGEQYF. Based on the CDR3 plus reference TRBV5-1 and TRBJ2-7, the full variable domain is KAGVTQTPRYLIKTRGQQVTLSCSPISGHRSVSWYQQTPGQGLQFLFEYFSETQRNKGNFPGRFSGRQFSNSRSEMNVSTLELGDSALYLCASSLAFSGKWPGEQYFGPGTRLTVT.

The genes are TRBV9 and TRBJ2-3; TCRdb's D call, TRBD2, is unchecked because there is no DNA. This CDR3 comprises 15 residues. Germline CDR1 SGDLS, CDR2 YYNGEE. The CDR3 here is CASSETSGDTDTQYF.

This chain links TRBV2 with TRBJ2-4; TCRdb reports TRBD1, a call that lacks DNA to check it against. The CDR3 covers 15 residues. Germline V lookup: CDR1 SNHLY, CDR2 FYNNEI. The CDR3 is CASSEETGTKNIQYF.

The CDR3 spells CASGPTEKESEAFF. This chain uses TRBV12-3 or TRBV12-4 with TRBJ1-1; there is no DNA to check the TCRdb D call of TRBD1. The CDR3 loop spans 14 amino acids.

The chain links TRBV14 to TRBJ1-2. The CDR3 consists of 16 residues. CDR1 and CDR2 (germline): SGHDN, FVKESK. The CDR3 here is CASSQVITKKSYGYTF. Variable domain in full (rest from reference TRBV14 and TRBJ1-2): EAGVTQFPSHSVIEKGQTVTLRCDPISGHDNLYWYRRVMGKEIKFLLHFVKESKQDESGMPNNRFLAERTGGTYSTLKVQPAELEDSGVYFCASSQVITKKSYGYTFGSGTRLTVV.

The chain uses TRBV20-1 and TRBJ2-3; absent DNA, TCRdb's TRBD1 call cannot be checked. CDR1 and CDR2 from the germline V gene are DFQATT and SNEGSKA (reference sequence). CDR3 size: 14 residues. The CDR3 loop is CSAPGQGLADTQYF.

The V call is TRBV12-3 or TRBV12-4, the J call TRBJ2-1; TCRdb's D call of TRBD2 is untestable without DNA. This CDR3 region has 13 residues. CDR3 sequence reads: CASKLGLADEQFF.

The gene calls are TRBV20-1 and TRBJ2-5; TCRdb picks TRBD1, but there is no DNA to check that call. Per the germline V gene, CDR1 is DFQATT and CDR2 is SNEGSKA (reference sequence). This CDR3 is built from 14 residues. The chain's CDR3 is CSAPGQSGSETQYF.

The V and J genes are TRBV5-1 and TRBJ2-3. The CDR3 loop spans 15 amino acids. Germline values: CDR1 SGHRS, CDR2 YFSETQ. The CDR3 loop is CASSLGGAVPDTQYF. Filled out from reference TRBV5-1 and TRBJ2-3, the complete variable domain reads KAGVTQTPRYLIKTRGQQVTLSCSPISGHRSVSWYQQTPGQGLQFLFEYFSETQRNKGNFPGRFSGRQFSNSRSEMNVSTLELGDSALYLCASSLGGAVPDTQYFGPGTRLTVL.